A selection of T cell receptor beta chains follows, all from one sample in a study of shared clonotypes between healthy human individuals. Clones were read by immunoSEQ multiplex PCR, and TCRdb kept only the in-frame ones, dropping some. This sample has a few million clones, with around 90% found just once. Source material: naive CD4+ T cells sorted from blood. The receptors come from a man younger than 35 in good health. The CDR3 runs from the conserved cysteine through the conserved F or W. The D gene is left open where the match is weak. Clone size appears in some rows only: once, few, many, or a class for an expanded clone.

size: NA
J: TRBJ2-3
D: TRBD2
V: TRBV5-4
DNA: TGTGCCAGCAGCATACCAGCGGGGGGGACGACAGATACGCAGTATTTT
CDR3: CASSIPAGGTTDTQYF

size: NA
J: TRBJ2-7
D: NA
V: TRBV5-8
DNA: TGTGCCAGCAGCCTCAGGGGCCGCTACGAGCAGTACTTC
CDR3: CASSLRGRYEQYF

size: NA
J: TRBJ2-5
D: NA
V: TRBV18
DNA: TGTGCCAGCTCACCATGGCGAGAGGAAAAGGAGACCCAGTACTTC
CDR3: CASSPWREEKETQYF

size: NA
J: TRBJ2-7
D: NA
V: TRBV27
DNA: TGTGCCAGCAGAAGGACGGGTACCTACGAGCAGTACTTC
CDR3: CASRRTGTYEQYF

size: NA
J: TRBJ2-3
D: TRBD1
V: TRBV11-2
DNA: TGTGCCAGCAGCCTCCCGACAGGGGGTACGCAGTATTTT
CDR3: CASSLPTGGTQYF

size: NA
J: TRBJ2-7
D: TRBD1
V: TRBV7-8
DNA: TGTGCCAGCTCGACAGGGGGATCAGAGCAGTACTTC
CDR3: CASSTGGSEQYF

size: NA
J: TRBJ2-2
D: NA
V: TRBV7-2
DNA: TGTGCCAGCAGCCCGGACAGTAACACCGGGGAGCTGTTTTTT
CDR3: CASSPDSNTGELFF

size: once
J: TRBJ2-3
D: TRBD2
V: TRBV10-3
DNA: TGTGCCATCAGTGACACTAGCGGGAGTACAGATACGCAGTATTTT
CDR3: CAISDTSGSTDTQYF

size: NA
J: TRBJ2-5
D: NA
V: TRBV4-1
DNA: TGCGCCAGCAGCCAAGATCGGACGCCACTAATTGGGGAGACCCAGTACTTC
CDR3: CASSQDRTPLIGETQYF

size: NA
J: TRBJ2-2
D: NA
V: TRBV4-1
DNA: TGCGCCAGCAGCCAAGACATTCTGGGGGCACACGGGGAGCTGTTTTTT
CDR3: CASSQDILGAHGELFF

size: NA
J: TRBJ1-6
D: NA
V: TRBV5-6
DNA: TGTGCCAGCAGGCGGGACCGCCTTAATTCACCCCTCCACTTT
CDR3: CASRRDRLNSPLHF

size: NA
J: TRBJ1-2
D: NA
V: TRBV30
DNA: TGTGCCTGGATCGCAGGAATCTATGGCTACACCTTC
CDR3: CAWIAGIYGYTF

size: NA
J: TRBJ2-7
D: NA
V: TRBV5-5
DNA: TGTGCCAGCAGCTTGGGGGGTCCCCGCGAGCAGTACTTC
CDR3: CASSLGGPREQYF

size: NA
J: TRBJ1-1
D: NA
V: TRBV19
DNA: TGTGCCAGTAGTATTACCGGCAGGGCTGTTGCTTTCTTT
CDR3: CASSITGRAVAFF

size: NA
J: TRBJ1-1
D: NA
V: TRBV9
DNA: TGTGCCAGCAGCGTAGTTGCAGGGACTCCCACTGAAGCTTTCTTT
CDR3: CASSVVAGTPTEAFF

size: NA
J: TRBJ2-7
D: TRBD1
V: TRBV7-2
DNA: TGTGCCAGCAGCCTCGACGGGACAGTAACCTACGAGCAGTACTTC
CDR3: CASSLDGTVTYEQYF

size: NA
J: TRBJ2-2
D: TRBD2
V: TRBV12-5
DNA: TGTGCTAGTGGTTTGGTACCAGGGACTAGCGGGAGGAGCTACACCGGGGAGCTGTTTTTT
CDR3: CASGLVPGTSGRSYTGELFF

size: NA
J: TRBJ2-2
D: NA
V: TRBV7-9
DNA: TGTGCCAGCAACCCGGGGAGTAACACCGGGGAGCTGTTTTTT
CDR3: CASNPGSNTGELFF

size: once
J: TRBJ1-2
D: NA
V: TRBV28
DNA: TGTGCCAGCAGCCACTCTTTAGGAGCGGGGCTAAGAGATGGCTACACCTTC
CDR3: CASSHSLGAGLRDGYTF

size: NA
J: TRBJ2-5
D: TRBD2
V: TRBV5-6
DNA: TGTGCCAGCAGCGTGGGACTAGCGGGATCCCCATCCTCAGAGACCCAGTACTTC
CDR3: CASSVGLAGSPSSETQYF

size: NA
J: TRBJ1-6
D: TRBD1
V: TRBV13
DNA: TGTGCCAGCACCCAGAGGGGGCGCATGGGTAATTCACCCCTCCACTTT
CDR3: CASTQRGRMGNSPLHF

size: NA
J: TRBJ1-5
D: NA
V: TRBV30
DNA: TGTGCCTCCGAGGGGGGGGCGAGCAATCAGCCCCAGCATTTT
CDR3: CASEGGASNQPQHF

size: NA
J: TRBJ1-3
D: NA
V: TRBV19
DNA: TGTGCCAGTAGTACCGGGCCTTTGGGAAACACCATATATTTT
CDR3: CASSTGPLGNTIYF

size: NA
J: TRBJ1-1
D: TRBD1
V: TRBV19
DNA: TGTGCCAGTAGTGTCAGACAGGGGGCGATGAACACTGAAGCTTTCTTT
CDR3: CASSVRQGAMNTEAFF

size: NA
J: TRBJ2-2
D: NA
V: TRBV27
DNA: TGTGCCAGCAGCCCGGACACATCCCGGGGCGGGGAGCTGTTTTTT
CDR3: CASSPDTSRGGELFF

size: NA
J: TRBJ2-6
D: NA
V: TRBV7-9
DNA: TGTGCCAGCAGCTTAGACTTACAGGGTTTGGGGGCCAACGTCCTGACTTTC
CDR3: CASSLDLQGLGANVLTF

size: NA
J: TRBJ1-4
D: NA
V: TRBV30
DNA: TGTGCCTGGAATTGGCAGACTAATGAAAAACTGTTTTTT
CDR3: CAWNWQTNEKLFF